Below are 30 T cell receptor beta chains sequenced from a single sample in a study of T cells in Graves' hyperthyroidism and ophthalmopathy. Using RNA transcripts as the source, TCR beta CDR3 regions were amplified. A set of HTBI primers served as the primers for a first-round RT-PCR of the TCR CDR3. MiXCR was run by TCRdb on the multiplex PCR reads, yielding one entry per CDR3 protein. The data show about 640,000 distinct CDR3 sequences, around 21% seen once. The sequenced sample was blood. These receptors were collected from a man younger than 45 with Graves' ophthalmopathy.

The chain is built from TRBV20-1 and TRBJ1-1; the D is unclear. Between the trimmed V and J ends, which lost 3 bases and 4 bases, there was a span of 15 bases. The CDR3 is 14 amino acids. The germline CDR1 and CDR2 sequences are DFQATT and SNEGSKA (reference sequence). CDR3: CSARAHVGSTEAFF. The CDR3 DNA follows: TGCAGTGCTAGGGCGCACGTGGGGAGCACTGAAGCTTTCTTT.

This clonotype was counted once. This rearrangement joins TRBV10-3 to TRBJ2-2, with D tentatively TRBD2 (5 bases). V was cut by 5 bases and J by 1 base, with 8 bases left in between. The V gene's germline CDR1 is ENHRY and CDR2 SYGVKD. The CDR3 spans 14 residues. CDR3 DNA sequence: TGTGCCATCAGTCACCGGGAGAACACCGGGGAGCTGTTTTTT. This codes for CAISHRENTGELFF.

There are a few counts of this clonotype. J is TRBJ2-1 and V is TRBV28; 11 bases match TRBD2. CDR1 and CDR2 (germline): MDHEN, SYDVKM. V shed 8 bases, J shed 7 bases, and the junction held 16 bases outside the gene matches. CDR3 length: 17 residues. The CDR3 sequence: CASSSLGGLAGGNEQFF. CDR3 bases: TGTGCCAGCTCATCCCTCGGAGGGCTAGCGGGGGGAAATGAGCAGTTCTTC.

This chain uses TRBV30 with TRBJ2-4; maybe TRBD1 (6 bases). CDR1 is GTSNPN, CDR2 SVGIG, per germline (reference sequence). The V end lost 2 bases, the J end lost 0 bases, and 14 bases lay between the germline ends. The CDR3 runs to 16 residues. The CDR3: CAWSSDSFLAKNIQYF. DNA for the CDR3: TGTGCCTGGAGTTCGGACAGTTTCCTAGCCAAAAACATTCAGTACTTC.

This clonotype showed up just a few times. The chain carries TRBV20-1 and TRBJ2-1; possibly TRBD2 for D (5 bases). The CDR3 has 13 residues. Germline V gene sequence: CDR1 DFQATT, CDR2 SNEGSKA (reference sequence). V lost 8 bases and J lost 5, with 16 bases in between. The chain's CDR3 is CSTNAGLHNEQFF. CDR3 bases: TGCAGTACCAACGCGGGCTTACACAATGAGCAGTTCTTC.

This clonotype was counted many times. V is TRBV20-1 and J is TRBJ2-7; D is perhaps TRBD1 or TRBD2 (5 bases each). Trimming shortened V by 5 bases and J by 0 bases, and 17 bases separated the two germline ends. This CDR3 contains 15 residues. Germline V gene lookup returns CDR1 DFQATT and CDR2 SNEGSKA (reference sequence). This chain's CDR3 is CSADLGTASSYEQYF. The CDR3 coding sequence is TGCAGTGCTGACCTCGGGACCGCGAGCTCCTACGAGCAGTACTTC.

This clonotype was picked up a small number of times. The V call is TRBV28, the J call TRBJ2-1, with TRBD2 matching over 7 bases. The CDR3 length is 15 residues. V dropped 3 bases and J dropped 7; count of bases not matched to a gene: 9. Germline V gene lookup returns CDR1 MDHEN and CDR2 SYDVKM. The CDR3 protein is CASSFWEMGGNEQFF. DNA for the CDR3: TGTGCCAGCAGTTTTTGGGAGATGGGGGGGAATGAGCAGTTCTTC.

The sample holds one count of this clonotype. A read error may explain this, as a much larger clone is one base away. This chain joins TRBV5-1 and TRBJ1-1; 8 nucleotides match TRBD1. V was clipped by 2 bases and J by 4 bases; unmatched bases: 1. There are 13 residues in the CDR3. Germline V lookup: CDR1 SGHRS, CDR2 YFSETQ. Written as DNA, the CDR3 is TGCGCCAGCAGCTTCGACAGGGGCACTGAAGCTTTCTTT. This translates into CASSFDRGTEAFF.

This clonotype was seen only a few times. The V gene is TRBV11-2, the J gene TRBJ2-4; D is ambiguous. The CDR3 has 15 residues. CDR1 and CDR2 (germline): SGHAT, FQNNGV. The V end lost 4 bases, the J end lost 2 bases, and 12 bases lay between the germline ends. In nucleotides, the CDR3 is TGTGCCAGCAGCTGGTACAAGGTGTCCAAAAACATTCAGTACTTC. Translation gives CASSWYKVSKNIQYF. Together with reference TRBV11-2 and TRBJ2-4, the CDR3 gives the full variable domain: EAGVAQSPRYKIIEKRQSVAFWCNPISGHATLYWYQQILGQGPKLLIQFQNNGVVDDSQLPKDRFSAERLKGVDSTLKIQPAKLEDSAVYLCASSWYKVSKNIQYFGAGTRLSVL.

The chain has TRBV3-1 and TRBJ1-1, with TRBD1 matching 9 bases. The CDR3 has 13 amino acids. J lost 8 bases, V lost 6 bases, and 7 bases had no gene match. Germline loops: CDR1 LGHDT, CDR2 YNNKEL (reference sequence). The CDR3, as DNA: TGTGCCAGCAGGGAACAGGGGGCGAGGGAAGCTTTCTTT. As protein: CASREQGAREAFF. Supplemented by reference TRBV3-1 and TRBJ1-1, the full variable domain reads DTAVSQTPKYLVTQMGNDKSIKCEQNLGHDTMYWYKQDSKKFLKIMFSYNNKELIINETVPNRFSPKSPDKAHLNLHINSLELGDSAVYFCASREQGAREAFFGQGTRLTVV.

This clonotype was observed many times. The rearrangement links TRBV30 to TRBJ1-1, with a tentative D call TRBD1 (5 bases). This CDR3 has 13 amino acids. Germline-derived CDR1 and CDR2 are GTSNPN and SVGIG (reference sequence). Trimming cost V 4 bases and J 4 bases, with 13 bases left between them. CDR3 sequence (DNA): TGTGCCTGGATTTCAAAGGGGCTCACTGAAGCTTTCTTT. Protein sequence: CAWISKGLTEAFF.

This clonotype was picked up many times. The chain employs TRBV11-2 and TRBJ2-5; 13 nucleotides align to TRBD2. Germline V gene sequence: CDR1 SGHAT, CDR2 FQNNGV. This CDR3 contains 14 residues. J gave up 9 bases and V 5 bases, and 6 bases lay outside the gene matches. The DNA of the CDR3 is TGTGCCAGCAGCCCCGGGACTAGCGGGATGGCCCAGTACTTC. Translating it yields CASSPGTSGMAQYF. Full variable domain (missing parts from reference TRBV11-2 and TRBJ2-5): EAGVAQSPRYKIIEKRQSVAFWCNPISGHATLYWYQQILGQGPKLLIQFQNNGVVDDSQLPKDRFSAERLKGVDSTLKIQPAKLEDSAVYLCASSPGTSGMAQYFGPGTRLLVL.

V and J are TRBV20-1 and TRBJ1-6, with 8 bases identical to TRBD1. After removal of 0 bases from V and 8 bases from J, the junction contained 9 bases not matched to a gene. From germline, CDR1 is DFQATT and CDR2 SNEGSKA (reference sequence). The CDR3 runs to 16 residues. This CDR3 reads CSARDQAGGKDSPLHF. Here the CDR3 DNA reads TGCAGTGCTAGAGATCAGGCAGGGGGCAAGGATTCACCCCTCCACTTT.

This clonotype has just a few counts. The rearrangement links TRBV28 to TRBJ1-6; D ambiguous. Looked up from germline, CDR1 is MDHEN and CDR2 is SYDVKM. The V gene lost 3 bases and the J gene lost 9 bases, with 6 bases spanning the gap. This CDR3 has 12 residues. The CDR3 is CASSFSSSPLHF. CDR3 DNA: TGTGCCAGCAGTTTTAGTTCTTCACCCCTCCACTTT.

V and J are TRBV20-1 and TRBJ1-6; D remains unclear. This CDR3 has 17 residues. The germline gives CDR1 DFQATT, CDR2 SNEGSKA (reference sequence). V shed 6 bases and J shed 3 bases, with 21 bases lying between them. The CDR3 protein is CSALQRGELSYNSPLHF. For the CDR3, the DNA is TGCAGTGCGTTACAACGGGGTGAATTAAGCTATAATTCACCCCTCCACTTT.

This clonotype showed up just a few times. V gene TRBV11-2 combines with J gene TRBJ2-1, with 10 bases that match TRBD1. The CDR3 is 16 amino acids. Losses at the gene ends were 0 bases for V and 6 bases for J; bases not matched to a gene: 5. Germline V lookup: CDR1 SGHAT, CDR2 FQNNGV. The CDR3, as DNA: TGTGCCAGCAGCTTAGATCTAAGGACAGGGGGCAATGAGCAGTTCTTC. Protein sequence: CASSLDLRTGGNEQFF.

This clonotype was recorded many times. J is TRBJ2-1 and V is TRBV11-2; 13 bases are a match to TRBD2. This CDR3 comprises 16 residues. Germline V CDR1 and CDR2: SGHAT, FQNNGV. The junction had 0 bases not matched to a gene; V was cut back by 4 bases and J by 0 bases. In nucleotides, the CDR3 is TGTGCCAGCAGCTGGACTAGCGGGAGCTCCTACAATGAGCAGTTCTTC. Translating it yields CASSWTSGSSYNEQFF.

This sequence joins TRBV7-2 and TRBJ1-1; D is unclear. The CDR3 runs 13 residues. With 5 bases removed from V and 4 bases from J, the gap between germline ends came to 11 bases. Germline V gene data show CDR1 as SGHTA and CDR2 as FQGNSA. CDR3 nucleotides: TGTGCCAGCAGCCTCTTAGGACTCACTGAAGCTTTCTTT. Translating gives CASSLLGLTEAFF.

In this sample, this clonotype turned up a few times. This rearrangement joins TRBV7-9 to TRBJ2-7; TRBD2 matches at 10 bases. In germline, CDR1 is SEHNR, CDR2 FQNEAQ (reference sequence). This CDR3 comprises 16 residues. Trimming took 3 bases from V and 3 from J; bases not matched to a gene: 8. CDR3 protein: CASSFLSSSGSYEQYF. In DNA form, the CDR3 reads TGTGCCAGCAGCTTCCTGTCCTCTAGCGGGAGCTACGAGCAGTACTTC.

As for this clonotype: The limits of the CDR3 on the DNA are not certain, so only TCRdb's listed CDR3 is given. This chain uses TRBV2 with TRBJ2-2; the table names TRBD1, a call not compared with the DNA. Germline V gene data show CDR1 as SNHLY and CDR2 as FYNNEI. Including both end residues, the CDR3 is 14 amino acids long. The CDR3 loop is CASKDSDVPGELFF.

This clonotype was found a few times. V and J are TRBV30 and TRBJ2-4, with TRBD1 as a possible D gene (5 bases). The V end was cut by 3 bases, the J end by 0 bases, with 9 bases between. Germline assignment: CDR1 GTSNPN and CDR2 SVGIG (reference sequence). CDR3 length: 14 residues. The CDR3 sequence is CAWRTEIAKNIQYF. The DNA of the CDR3 is TGTGCCTGGAGGACAGAGATAGCCAAAAACATTCAGTACTTC.

This chain connects TRBV9 to TRBJ2-2, with TRBD2 matching 11 bases. V lost 1 base to trimming and J lost 1 base; unmatched junction nucleotides: 3. The germline V gene encodes CDR1 SGDLS and CDR2 YYNGEE. The CDR3 is 17 residues long. In DNA form, the CDR3 reads TGTGCCAGCAGCGTACCGGGGACTAGCGGGAACACCGGGGAGCTGTTTTTT. Amino acid sequence: CASSVPGTSGNTGELFF.

In nucleotides, the CDR3 is TGCGCCAGCAGCGCAAGGGAGCGGGAGAAGCAGTTCTTC. It translates to CASSAREREKQFF. The gene calls are TRBV4-3 and TRBJ2-1, with 8 positions matching TRBD2. Germline CDR1 is LGHNA and CDR2 is YSLEER. Trimming removed 5 bases from V and 11 bases from J; junction bases left unmatched: 8. CDR3 length equals 13 residues.

This clonotype has more than one count but fewer than ten. The chain couples TRBV7-3 to TRBJ1-5, with D possibly TRBD1 on 5 matching bases. Trimming cost V 9 bases and J 9 bases, with 21 bases left between them. The length of the CDR3 is 14 residues. Germline V CDR1 and CDR2: SGHTA, FQGTGA. CDR3 in amino acids: CARSGGGDPRPQHF. Here the CDR3 DNA reads TGTGCCAGATCTGGGGGGGGAGATCCTCGGCCCCAGCATTTT.

The chain combines TRBV2 with TRBJ2-7; 10 nucleotides align to TRBD2. This CDR3 contains 14 residues. The V gene end was trimmed by 7 bases and the J gene end by 4 bases; junction bases not matched to a gene: 7. Germline CDR1 SNHLY, CDR2 FYNNEI. CDR3: CASTASGRVYEQYF. CDR3 coding DNA: TGTGCCAGCACGGCTAGCGGGAGAGTTTACGAGCAGTACTTC.

The V gene is TRBV5-1, the J gene TRBJ1-2, with 7 nucleotides matching TRBD1. After removal of 0 bases from V and 7 bases from J, the junction contained 9 bases not matched to a gene. This CDR3 has 15 amino acids. The germline V gene has CDR1 SGHRS and CDR2 YFSETQ. In DNA form, the CDR3 reads TGCGCCAGCAGCTTGGAACAGGGGCCAAGAGGTGGCTACACCTTC. Protein: CASSLEQGPRGGYTF. The complete variable domain, with remaining parts taken from reference TRBV5-1 and TRBJ1-2, reads KAGVTQTPRYLIKTRGQQVTLSCSPISGHRSVSWYQQTPGQGLQFLFEYFSETQRNKGNFPGRFSGRQFSNSRSEMNVSTLELGDSALYLCASSLEQGPRGGYTFGSGTRLTVV.

This chain uses TRBV7-2 with TRBJ2-1; no definite D call. The CDR3 is 15 residues long. V was trimmed by 0 bases and J by 7 bases, leaving 13 bases between them. Per the germline V gene, CDR1 is SGHTA and CDR2 is FQGNSA. Here the CDR3 reads CASSLAAHPWNEQFF. The CDR3 DNA is TGTGCCAGCAGCTTAGCGGCCCATCCCTGGAATGAGCAGTTCTTC. Full variable domain (missing parts from reference TRBV7-2 and TRBJ2-1): GAGVSQSPSNKVTEKGKDVELRCDPISGHTALYWYRQSLGQGLEFLIYFQGNSAPDKSGLPSDRFSAERTGGSVSTLTIQRTQQEDSAVYLCASSLAAHPWNEQFFGPGTRLTVL.

This clonotype appeared a few times. J is TRBJ2-3 and V is TRBV5-1; TRBD2 might be the D (7 bases). The CDR3 is 15 amino acids. Per germline, CDR1 SGHRS and CDR2 YFSETQ. Trimming removed 6 bases from V and 0 bases from J, with 14 bases in between. The CDR3 coding sequence is TGCGCCAGCACCGACCGGGGGGCTAGCACAGATACGCAGTATTTT. Amino acid sequence: CASTDRGASTDTQYF.

On this clonotype itself: At one of its ends the junction is not consistent with the germline gene, which may arise from a read error. The chain carries TRBV3-1 and TRBJ2-7; 11 bases agree with TRBD1. Per the germline V gene, CDR1 is LGHDT and CDR2 is YNNKEL (reference sequence). The CDR3 extends over 16 amino acids. The CDR3 nucleotides are TGCGCCAGCAGCCAAGACACCGGGACAGGGGGAGACGAGCAGTACTTC. Amino acid sequence: CASSQDTGTGGDEQYF.

The chain couples TRBV6-2 or TRBV6-3 to TRBJ2-7, with a possible D match to TRBD2 (5 bases). In germline, CDR1 is MNHEY, CDR2 SVGEGT. Deletions cut 6 bases from V and 6 bases from J, with 15 bases between. The CDR3 extends over 13 amino acids. The CDR3 is CASSPSGSLEQYF. The CDR3 DNA is TGTGCCAGCAGCCCCAGCGGCAGCCTCGAGCAGTACTTC.